This T cell receptor beta chain was captured in a study of blood T cell repertoires in COVID-19. Turning to the study itself: PBMCs, B-cell-depleted T cells, or T cells provided the cDNA or gDNA that made up the material.

This clone was found many times. V lost 1 base and J 5 bases, leaving 8 bases between the germline ends. Germline CDR1 and CDR2: GTSNPN and SVGIG (reference sequence). The CDR3 is made up of 13 amino acids. TCRdb's table, derived via immunoSEQ multiplex PCR, lists solely in-frame clones and lacks some. The table lists about 250,000 clones, roughly 80% of them singletons. This TCR was recovered from a middle-aged man who had been exposed to COVID-19. Sequencing was performed on PBMCs or T cells enriched from blood (not recorded which). V gene TRBV30 combines with J gene TRBJ2-2; D call uncertain. The CDR3 sequence: CAWSGGGTGELFF. In nucleotides, the CDR3 is TGTGCCTGGAGTGGCGGTGGAACCGGGGAGCTGTTTTTT.